Listed here is a single TCR beta chain. The authors ran a second PCR of 7 to 11 cycles using a sample-barcoded 5' primer and a J-beta primer mix. TCRdb redid the calling of the 5' RACE reads with MiXCR, one entry per CDR3 protein. The table records roughly 1,800,000 distinct CDR3 sequences, about 50% of them present only once. This specimen comes from a study of blood T cells in healthy people across ages. Trimming cost V 2 bases and J 4 bases, with 11 bases left between them. This CDR3 comprises 14 residues. Germline V gives CDR1 MNHNY, CDR2 SVGAGI (reference sequence). The receptor was derived from a woman in her thirties or forties in good health. V usage is TRBV6-6 and J usage is TRBJ1-2; D unresolved. The sample comprised blood. For the CDR3, the DNA is TGTGCCAGCAGTTACGCCACGAATTTCTATGGCTACACCTTC. It specifies CASSYATNFYGYTF.